These T cell receptor beta chains were read from a single sample in a study of blood T cell repertoires in COVID-19. The method was immunoSEQ multiplex PCR; TCRdb's version includes in-frame clones alone and lacks a portion of them. Of about 280,000 clones listed, around 84% are singletons. Sample: PBMCs or T cells enriched from blood (not recorded which). These receptors were collected from a woman aged 45-65 years who had recovered from COVID-19. Both conserved end residues are part of each CDR3. A D gene is named only where the DNA matches it firmly.

d_call	v_call	j_call	cdr3_nt	cdr3_aa
NA	TRBV6-4	TRBJ2-2	TGTGCCAGCAGTGACCGCCTAGGGGGCACCGGGGAGCTGTTTTTT	CASSDRLGGTGELFF
TRBD1	TRBV28	TRBJ1-2	TGTGCCAGCAGTGTGACGGGACAGGGAATGACAGGCTACACCTTC	CASSVTGQGMTGYTF
TRBD1	TRBV5-1	TRBJ1-1	TGCGCCAGCAGCTTGGGGGACAGAGAAGCTTTCTTT	CASSLGDREAFF
NA	TRBV2	TRBJ2-2	TGTGCCAGCAGTGAGGATAGATGGGAGCGGTCCGGGGAGCTGTTTTTT	CASSEDRWERSGELFF
TRBD1	TRBV5-4	TRBJ1-2	TGTGCCAGCAGCGCTGCTACAGGGGTAAACTATGGCTACACCTTC	CASSAATGVNYGYTF
NA	TRBV19	TRBJ2-2	TGTGCCAGTAGTAATCCCCATGGCGGGGTATTAACCGGGGAGCTGTTTTTT	CASSNPHGGVLTGELFF
TRBD1	TRBV11-2	TRBJ1-2	TGTGCCAGCAGCTACGGGACAGGGAGGGGTGGCTACACCTTC	CASSYGTGRGGYTF
TRBD1	TRBV2	TRBJ1-1	TGTGCCAGCAGTTTCAGGGGGCGTGAGACTTTCTTT	CASSFRGRETFF
TRBD2	TRBV2	TRBJ2-7	TGTGCCAGCAGTAGCGAAGCGGGGGAAACCTACGAGCAGTACTTC	CASSSEAGETYEQYF
TRBD2	TRBV28	TRBJ2-3	TGTGCCAGCAGAGGCGGGGGGCCGTACACAGATACGCAGTATTTT	CASRGGGPYTDTQYF
NA	TRBV4-1	TRBJ1-2	TGCGCCAGCAGCCAGGCTGGACAGTTGGGTGGCTACACCTTC	CASSQAGQLGGYTF